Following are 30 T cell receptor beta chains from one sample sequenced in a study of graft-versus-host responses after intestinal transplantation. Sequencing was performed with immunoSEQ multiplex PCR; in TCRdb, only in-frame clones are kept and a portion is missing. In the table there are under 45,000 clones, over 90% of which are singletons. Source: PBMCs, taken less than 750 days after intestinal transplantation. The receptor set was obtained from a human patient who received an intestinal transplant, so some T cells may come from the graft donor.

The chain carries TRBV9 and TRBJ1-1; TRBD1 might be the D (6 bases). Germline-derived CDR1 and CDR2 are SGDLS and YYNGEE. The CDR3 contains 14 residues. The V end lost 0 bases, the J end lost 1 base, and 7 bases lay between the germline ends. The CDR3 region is CASSVEGENTEAFF. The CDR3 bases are TGTGCCAGCAGCGTAGAGGGGGAGAACACTGAAGCTTTCTTT.

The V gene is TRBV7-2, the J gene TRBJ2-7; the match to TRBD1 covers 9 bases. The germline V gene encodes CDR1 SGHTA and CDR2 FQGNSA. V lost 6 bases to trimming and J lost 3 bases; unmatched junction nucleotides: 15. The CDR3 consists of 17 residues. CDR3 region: CASSIPPSGQGGYEQYF. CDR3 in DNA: TGTGCCAGCAGTATCCCCCCCTCGGGACAGGGTGGCTACGAGCAGTACTTC.

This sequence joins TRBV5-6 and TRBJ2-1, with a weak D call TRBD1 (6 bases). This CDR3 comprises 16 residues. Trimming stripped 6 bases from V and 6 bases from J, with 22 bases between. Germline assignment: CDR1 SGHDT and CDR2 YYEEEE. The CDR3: CASTTATGRIGNEQFF. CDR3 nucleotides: TGTGCCAGCACCACTGCAACAGGGCGGATAGGCAATGAGCAGTTCTTC. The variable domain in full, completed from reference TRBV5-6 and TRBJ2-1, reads DAGVTQSPTHLIKTRGQQVTLRCSPKSGHDTVSWYQQALGQGPQFIFQYYEEEERQRGNFPDRFSGHQFPNYSSELNVNALLLGDSALYLCASTTATGRIGNEQFFGPGTRLTVL.

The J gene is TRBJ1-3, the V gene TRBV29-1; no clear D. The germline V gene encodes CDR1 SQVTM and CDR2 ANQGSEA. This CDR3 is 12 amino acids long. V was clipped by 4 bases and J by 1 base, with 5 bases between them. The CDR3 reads CSVGGSGNTIYF. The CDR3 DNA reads TGCAGCGTTGGGGGATCTGGAAACACCATATATTTT.

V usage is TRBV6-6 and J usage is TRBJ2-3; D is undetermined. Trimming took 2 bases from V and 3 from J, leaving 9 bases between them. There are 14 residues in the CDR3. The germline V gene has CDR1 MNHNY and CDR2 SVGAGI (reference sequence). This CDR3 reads CASSYLLETDTQYF. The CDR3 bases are TGTGCCAGCAGTTACCTCCTAGAGACAGATACGCAGTATTTT.

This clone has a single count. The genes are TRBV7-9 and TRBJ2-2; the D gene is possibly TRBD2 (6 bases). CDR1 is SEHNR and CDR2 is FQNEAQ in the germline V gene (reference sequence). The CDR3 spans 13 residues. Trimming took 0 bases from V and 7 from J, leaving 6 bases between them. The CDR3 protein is CASSLARDGELFF. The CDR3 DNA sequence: TGTGCCAGCAGCTTAGCGCGGGACGGGGAGCTGTTTTTT.

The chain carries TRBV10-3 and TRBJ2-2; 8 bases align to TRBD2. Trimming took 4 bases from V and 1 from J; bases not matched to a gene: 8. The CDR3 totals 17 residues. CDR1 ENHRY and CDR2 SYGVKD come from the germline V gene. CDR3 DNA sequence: TGTGCCATCAGTGGGCAAGAAGCGGGAGTGAACACCGGGGAGCTGTTTTTT. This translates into CAISGQEAGVNTGELFF.

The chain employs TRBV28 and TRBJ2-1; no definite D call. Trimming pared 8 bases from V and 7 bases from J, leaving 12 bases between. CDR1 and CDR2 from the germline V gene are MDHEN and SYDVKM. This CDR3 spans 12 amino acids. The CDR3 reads CASQSSWNEQFF. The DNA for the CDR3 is TGTGCCAGCCAATCTAGTTGGAATGAGCAGTTCTTC.

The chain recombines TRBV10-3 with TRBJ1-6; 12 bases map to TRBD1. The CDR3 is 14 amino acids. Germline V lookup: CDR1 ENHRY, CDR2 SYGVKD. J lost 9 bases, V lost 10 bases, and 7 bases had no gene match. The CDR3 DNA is TGTGCCACACAACCGGGACAGGGGGCTTCACCCCTCCACTTT. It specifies CATQPGQGASPLHF.

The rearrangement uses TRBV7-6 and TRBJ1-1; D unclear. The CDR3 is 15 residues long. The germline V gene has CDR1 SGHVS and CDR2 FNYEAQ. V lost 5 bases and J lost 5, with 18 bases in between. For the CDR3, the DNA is TGTGCCAGCAGCCACCTTAGTCTAACGGCAACTGAAGCTTTCTTT. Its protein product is CASSHLSLTATEAFF.

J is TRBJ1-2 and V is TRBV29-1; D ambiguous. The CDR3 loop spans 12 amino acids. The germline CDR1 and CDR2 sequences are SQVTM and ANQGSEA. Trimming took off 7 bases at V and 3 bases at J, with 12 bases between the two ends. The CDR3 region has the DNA TGCAGCGGGCACGCCCGAGACTATGGCTACACCTTC. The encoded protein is CSGHARDYGYTF.

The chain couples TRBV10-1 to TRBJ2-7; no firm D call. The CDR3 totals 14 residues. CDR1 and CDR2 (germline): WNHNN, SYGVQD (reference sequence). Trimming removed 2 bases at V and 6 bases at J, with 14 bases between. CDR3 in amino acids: CASSEITGPGEQYF. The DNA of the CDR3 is TGCGCCAGCAGTGAGATCACTGGCCCAGGCGAGCAGTACTTC.

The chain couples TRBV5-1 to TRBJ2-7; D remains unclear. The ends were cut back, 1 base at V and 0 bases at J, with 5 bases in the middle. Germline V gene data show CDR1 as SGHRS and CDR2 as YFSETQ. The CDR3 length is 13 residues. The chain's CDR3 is CASSLPLSYEQYF. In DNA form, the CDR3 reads TGCGCCAGCAGCTTGCCTCTCTCCTACGAGCAGTACTTC.

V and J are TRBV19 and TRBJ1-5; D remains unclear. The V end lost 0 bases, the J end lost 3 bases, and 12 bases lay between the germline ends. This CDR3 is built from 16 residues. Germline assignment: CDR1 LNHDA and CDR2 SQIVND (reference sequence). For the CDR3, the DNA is TGTGCCAGTAGTATAGATCGAGCGGGATCCAATCAGCCCCAGCATTTT. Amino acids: CASSIDRAGSNQPQHF.

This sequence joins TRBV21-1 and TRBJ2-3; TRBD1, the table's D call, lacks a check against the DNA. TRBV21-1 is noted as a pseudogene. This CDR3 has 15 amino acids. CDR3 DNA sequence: TGTGCCAGCAGCAGGATGAGGGGGCGCGCAGATACGCAGTATTTT. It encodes CASSRMRGRADTQYF.

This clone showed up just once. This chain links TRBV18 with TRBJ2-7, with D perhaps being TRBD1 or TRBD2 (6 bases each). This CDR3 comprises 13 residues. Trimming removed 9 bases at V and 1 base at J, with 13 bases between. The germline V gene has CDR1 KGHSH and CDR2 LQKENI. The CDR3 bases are TGTGCCAGTTCCGAAGGGGGGTCCTACGAGCAGTACTTC. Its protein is CASSEGGSYEQYF. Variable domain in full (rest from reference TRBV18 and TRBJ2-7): NAGVMQNPRHLVRRRGQEARLRCSPMKGHSHVYWYRQLPEEGLKFMVYLQKENIIDESGMPKERFSAEFPKEGPSILRIQQVVRGDSAAYFCASSEGGSYEQYFGPGTRLTVT.

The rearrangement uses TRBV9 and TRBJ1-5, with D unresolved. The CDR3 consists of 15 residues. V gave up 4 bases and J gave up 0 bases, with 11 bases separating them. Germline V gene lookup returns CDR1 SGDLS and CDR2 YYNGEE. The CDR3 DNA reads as TGTGCCAGCAGCAAGGACGGGTATAGCAATCAGCCCCAGCATTTT. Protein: CASSKDGYSNQPQHF.

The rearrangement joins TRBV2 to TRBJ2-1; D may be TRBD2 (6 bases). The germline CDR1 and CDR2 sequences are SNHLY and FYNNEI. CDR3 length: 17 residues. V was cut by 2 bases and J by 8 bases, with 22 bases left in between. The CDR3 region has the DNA TGTGCCAGCAGTGAACCCGGGACTCGTCATTTTATCGATGAGCAGTTCTTC. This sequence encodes CASSEPGTRHFIDEQFF. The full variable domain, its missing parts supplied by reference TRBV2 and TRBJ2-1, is EPEVTQTPSHQVTQMGQEVILRCVPISNHLYFYWYRQILGQKVEFLVSFYNNEISEKSEIFDDQFSVERPDGSNFTLKIRSTKLEDSAMYFCASSEPGTRHFIDEQFFGPGTRLTVL.

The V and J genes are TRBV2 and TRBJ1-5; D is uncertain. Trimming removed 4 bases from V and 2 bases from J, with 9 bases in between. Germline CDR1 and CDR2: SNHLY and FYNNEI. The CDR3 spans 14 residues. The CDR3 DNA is TGTGCCAGCAGTGTACCCGGGGGCAATCAGCCCCAGCATTTT. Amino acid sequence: CASSVPGGNQPQHF.

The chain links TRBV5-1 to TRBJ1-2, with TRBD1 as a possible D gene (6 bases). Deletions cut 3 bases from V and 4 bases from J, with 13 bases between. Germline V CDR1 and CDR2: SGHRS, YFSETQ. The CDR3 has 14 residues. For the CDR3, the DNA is TGCGCCAGCAGCTGGGGACATGAGTTCTATGGCTACACCTTC. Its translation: CASSWGHEFYGYTF.

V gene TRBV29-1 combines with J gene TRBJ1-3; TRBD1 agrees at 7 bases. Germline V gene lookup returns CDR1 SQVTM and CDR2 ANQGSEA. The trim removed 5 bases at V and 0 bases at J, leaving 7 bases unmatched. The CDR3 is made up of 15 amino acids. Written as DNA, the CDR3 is TGCAGCGTTAAAGGACAGGCAAGCTCTGGAAACACCATATATTTT. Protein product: CSVKGQASSGNTIYF.

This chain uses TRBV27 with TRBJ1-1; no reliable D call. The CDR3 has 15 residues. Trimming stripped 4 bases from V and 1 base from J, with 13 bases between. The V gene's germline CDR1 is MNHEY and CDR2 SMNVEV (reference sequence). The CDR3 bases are TGTGCCAGCAGTTCATCGCGGTGGGAGAACACTGAAGCTTTCTTT. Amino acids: CASSSSRWENTEAFF.

The CDR3 reads CASSLARTSGGLRDTQYF. CDR3 sequence (DNA): TGTGCCAGCAGTTTAGCCCGAACTAGCGGGGGCCTCCGGGATACGCAGTATTTT. The V gene is TRBV27, the J gene TRBJ2-3; TRBD2 matches at 11 bases. The V gene end was trimmed by 2 bases and the J gene end by 6 bases; junction bases not matched to a gene: 13. The CDR3 is made up of 18 amino acids. From germline, CDR1 is MNHEY and CDR2 SMNVEV (reference sequence).

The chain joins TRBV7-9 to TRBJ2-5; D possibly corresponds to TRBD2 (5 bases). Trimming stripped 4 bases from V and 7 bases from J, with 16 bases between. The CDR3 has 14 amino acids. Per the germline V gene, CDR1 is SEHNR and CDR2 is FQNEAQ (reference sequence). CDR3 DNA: TGTGCCAGCAGCTCGAGACAACTCCGGGGGACCCAGTACTTC. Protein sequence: CASSSRQLRGTQYF.

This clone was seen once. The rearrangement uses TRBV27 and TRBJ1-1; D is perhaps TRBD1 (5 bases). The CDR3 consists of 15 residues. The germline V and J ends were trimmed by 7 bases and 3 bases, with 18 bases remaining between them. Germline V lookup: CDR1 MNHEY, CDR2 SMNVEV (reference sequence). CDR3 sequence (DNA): TGTGCCAGCATCCCTTTGAGGGGTGGGGACACTGAAGCTTTCTTT. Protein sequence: CASIPLRGGDTEAFF.

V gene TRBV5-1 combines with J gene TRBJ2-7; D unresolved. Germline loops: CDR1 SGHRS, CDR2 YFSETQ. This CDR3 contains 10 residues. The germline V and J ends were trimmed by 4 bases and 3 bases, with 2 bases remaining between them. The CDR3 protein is CASSNYEQYF. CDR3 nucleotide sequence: TGCGCCAGCAGCAACTACGAGCAGTACTTC.

CDR3 coding DNA: TGTGCCAGTAGTCCACCGGGACAGGACTCCTACGAGCAGTACTTC. It is translated as CASSPPGQDSYEQYF. This rearrangement joins TRBV19 to TRBJ2-7, with 8 bases lining up with TRBD1. Trimming cost V 5 bases and J 0 bases; bases outside gene matches: 6. The CDR3 is made up of 15 amino acids. Germline CDR1 and CDR2: LNHDA and SQIVND (reference sequence). Together with reference TRBV19 and TRBJ2-7, the CDR3 gives the full variable domain: DGGITQSPKYLFRKEGQNVTLSCEQNLNHDAMYWYRQDPGQGLRLIYYSQIVNDFQKGDIAEGYSVSREKKESFPLTVTSAQKNPTAFYLCASSPPGQDSYEQYFGPGTRLTVT.

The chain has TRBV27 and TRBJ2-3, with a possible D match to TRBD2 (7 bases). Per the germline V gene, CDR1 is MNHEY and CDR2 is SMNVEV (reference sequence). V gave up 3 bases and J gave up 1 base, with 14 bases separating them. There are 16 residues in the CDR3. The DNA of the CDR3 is TGTGCCAGCAGTTTCTCTCCGGGGGGCGGCACAGATACGCAGTATTTT. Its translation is CASSFSPGGGTDTQYF.

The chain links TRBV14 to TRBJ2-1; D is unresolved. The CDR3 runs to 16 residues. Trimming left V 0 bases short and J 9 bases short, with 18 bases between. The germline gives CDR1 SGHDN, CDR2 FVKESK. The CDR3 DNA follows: TGTGCCAGCAGCCAAGATTCACTACTATCCCCGGGTGAGCAGTTCTTC. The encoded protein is CASSQDSLLSPGEQFF.

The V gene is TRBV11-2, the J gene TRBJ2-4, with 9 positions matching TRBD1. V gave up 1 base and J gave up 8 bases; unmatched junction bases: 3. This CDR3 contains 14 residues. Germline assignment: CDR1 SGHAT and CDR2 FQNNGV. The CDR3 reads CASSLGQGGDIQYF. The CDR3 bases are TGTGCCAGCAGCTTAGGACAGGGGGGAGACATTCAGTACTTC.